This T cell receptor beta chain was obtained from a study of blood T cell repertoires in COVID-19. Study details: Collection of acute and convalescent COVID-19 samples took place in the United States, Italy and Spain.

This CDR3 is 13 amino acids long. CDR1 is SGHDT and CDR2 is YYEEEE in the germline V gene. V was pared by 3 bases and J by 4 bases, with 11 bases between. TCRdb keeps only in-frame clones here, not all; method: immunoSEQ multiplex PCR. The sample holds 310,000 or so clones, more than 70% seen once. Sequencing was done on a sample of peripheral blood. The chain employs TRBV5-6 and TRBJ2-7; tentatively, D is TRBD2 (5 bases). The clonotype comes from a woman between 45 and 60 years old with acute or convalescent COVID-19. The CDR3 bases are TGTGCCAGCAGCTCGGCCCGGGGTTACGAGCAGTACGTC. This sequence encodes CASSSARGYEQYV.